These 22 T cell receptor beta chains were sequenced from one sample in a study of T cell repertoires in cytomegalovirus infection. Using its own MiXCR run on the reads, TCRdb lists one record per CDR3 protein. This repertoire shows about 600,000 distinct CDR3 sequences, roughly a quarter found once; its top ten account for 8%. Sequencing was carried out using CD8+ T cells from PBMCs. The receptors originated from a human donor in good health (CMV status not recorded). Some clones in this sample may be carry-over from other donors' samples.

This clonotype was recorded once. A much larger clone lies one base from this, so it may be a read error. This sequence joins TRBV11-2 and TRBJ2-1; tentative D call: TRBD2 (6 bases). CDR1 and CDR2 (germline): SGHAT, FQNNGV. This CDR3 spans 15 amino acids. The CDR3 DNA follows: TGTGCCAACAGCTTAGACACTACTAGCAACAATGAGCAGTTCTTC. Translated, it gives CANSLDTTSNNEQFF.

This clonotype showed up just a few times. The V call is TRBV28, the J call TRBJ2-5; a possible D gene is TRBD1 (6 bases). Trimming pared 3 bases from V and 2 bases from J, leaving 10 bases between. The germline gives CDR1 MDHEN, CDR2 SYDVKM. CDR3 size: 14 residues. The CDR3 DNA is TGTGCCAGCAGTTTTGGGGGCCTACAAGAGACCCAGTACTTC. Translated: CASSFGGLQETQYF.

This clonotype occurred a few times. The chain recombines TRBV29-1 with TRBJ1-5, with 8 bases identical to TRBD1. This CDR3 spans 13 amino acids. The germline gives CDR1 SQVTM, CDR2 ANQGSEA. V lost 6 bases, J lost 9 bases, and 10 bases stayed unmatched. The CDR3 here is CSVTQGDLGPQHF. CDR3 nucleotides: TGCAGCGTGACACAGGGGGACCTGGGGCCCCAGCATTTT.

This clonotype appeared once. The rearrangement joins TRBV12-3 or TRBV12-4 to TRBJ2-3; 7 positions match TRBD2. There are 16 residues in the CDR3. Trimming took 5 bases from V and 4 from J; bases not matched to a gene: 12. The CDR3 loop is CASSGWTRGLSDTQYF. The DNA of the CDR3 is TGTGCCAGCAGTGGGTGGACTAGGGGTTTGTCAGATACGCAGTATTTT.

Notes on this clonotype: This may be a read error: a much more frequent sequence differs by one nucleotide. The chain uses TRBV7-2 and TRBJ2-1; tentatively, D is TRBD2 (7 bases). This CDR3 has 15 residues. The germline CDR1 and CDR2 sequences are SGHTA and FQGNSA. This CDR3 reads CARSSPRGAHNEQFF. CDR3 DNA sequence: TGTGCCAGGAGCTCACCCCGGGGGGCCCACAATGAGCAGTTCTTC.

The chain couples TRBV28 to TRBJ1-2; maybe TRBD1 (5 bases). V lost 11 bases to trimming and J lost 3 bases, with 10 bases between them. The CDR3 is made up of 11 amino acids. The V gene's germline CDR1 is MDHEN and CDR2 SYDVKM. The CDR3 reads CAAIGDYGYTF. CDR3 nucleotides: TGTGCCGCTATAGGGGACTATGGCTACACCTTC.

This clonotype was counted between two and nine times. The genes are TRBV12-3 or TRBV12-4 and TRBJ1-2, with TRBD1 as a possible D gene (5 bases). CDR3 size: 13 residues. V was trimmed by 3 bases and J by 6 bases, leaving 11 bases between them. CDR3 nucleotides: TGTGCCAGCAGTTTCCGCCTGGGGGATGGCTACACCTTC. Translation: CASSFRLGDGYTF.

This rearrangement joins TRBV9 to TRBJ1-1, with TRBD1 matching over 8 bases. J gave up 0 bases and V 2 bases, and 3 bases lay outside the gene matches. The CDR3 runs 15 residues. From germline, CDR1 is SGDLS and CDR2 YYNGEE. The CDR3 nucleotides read TGTGCCAGCAGCGTCCGGGACAGGATGAACACTGAAGCTTTCTTT. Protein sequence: CASSVRDRMNTEAFF.

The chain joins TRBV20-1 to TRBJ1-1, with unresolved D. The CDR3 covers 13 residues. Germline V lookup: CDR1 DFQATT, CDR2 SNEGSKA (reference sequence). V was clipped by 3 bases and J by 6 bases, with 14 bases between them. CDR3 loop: CSASSPQLSEAFF. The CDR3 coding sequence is TGCAGTGCTAGCAGCCCCCAGCTCTCTGAAGCTTTCTTT.

CDR3 coding DNA: TGTGCCGGCAACGACGGGACTAGCGATACCTACGAGCAGTACTTC. Protein: CAGNDGTSDTYEQYF. This sequence joins TRBV6-4 and TRBJ2-7; 10 bases are a match to TRBD2. J was trimmed by 2 bases and V by 11 bases; bases with no gene match: 12. Germline V gene data show CDR1 as MRHNA and CDR2 as SNTAGT. The CDR3 sequence is 15 residues long.

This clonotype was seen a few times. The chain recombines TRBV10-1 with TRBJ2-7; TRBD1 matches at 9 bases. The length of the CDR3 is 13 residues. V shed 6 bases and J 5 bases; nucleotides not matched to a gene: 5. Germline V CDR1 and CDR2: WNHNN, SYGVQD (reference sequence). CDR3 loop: CASRGQGRDEQYF. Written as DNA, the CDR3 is TGCGCCAGCAGGGGACAGGGACGGGACGAGCAGTACTTC.

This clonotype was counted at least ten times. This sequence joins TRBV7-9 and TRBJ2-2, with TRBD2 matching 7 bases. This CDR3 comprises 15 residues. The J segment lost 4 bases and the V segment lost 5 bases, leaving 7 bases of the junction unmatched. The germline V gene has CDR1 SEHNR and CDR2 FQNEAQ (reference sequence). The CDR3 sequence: CASSPRAGVTGELFF. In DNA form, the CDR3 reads TGTGCCAGCAGCCCCAGGGCGGGGGTCACCGGGGAGCTGTTTTTT.

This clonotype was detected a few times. In DNA form, the CDR3 reads TGTGCCAGCAGTTTTATGTTTCAGGGGGGCGGCACAGATACGCAGTATTTT. Amino acid sequence: CASSFMFQGGGTDTQYF. This chain connects TRBV12-3 or TRBV12-4 to TRBJ2-3; weak D call: TRBD1 (7 bases). Trimming removed 3 bases from V and 1 base from J, with 17 bases in between. This CDR3 comprises 17 residues.

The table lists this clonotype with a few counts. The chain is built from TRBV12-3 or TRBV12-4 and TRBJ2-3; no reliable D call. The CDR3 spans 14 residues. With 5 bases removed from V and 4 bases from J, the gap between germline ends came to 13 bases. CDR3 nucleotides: TGTGCCAGCAGTCGAAATTTGGCGGCAGATACGCAGTATTTT. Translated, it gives CASSRNLAADTQYF.

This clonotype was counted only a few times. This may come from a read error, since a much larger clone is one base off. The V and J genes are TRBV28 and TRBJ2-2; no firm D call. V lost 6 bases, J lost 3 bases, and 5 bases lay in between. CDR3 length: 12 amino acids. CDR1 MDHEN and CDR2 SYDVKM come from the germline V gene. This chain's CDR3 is CASRFDTGELFF. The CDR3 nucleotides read TGTGCCAGCAGATTCGACACCGGGGAGCTGTTTTTT.

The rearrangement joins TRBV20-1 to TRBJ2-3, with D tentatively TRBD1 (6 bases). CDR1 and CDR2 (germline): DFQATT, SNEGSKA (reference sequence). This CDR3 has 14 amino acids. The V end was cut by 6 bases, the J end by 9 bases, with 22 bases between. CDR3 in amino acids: CSASSEGRRGTQYF. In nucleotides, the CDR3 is TGCAGTGCCTCCTCAGAAGGCCGAAGGGGGACGCAGTATTTT.

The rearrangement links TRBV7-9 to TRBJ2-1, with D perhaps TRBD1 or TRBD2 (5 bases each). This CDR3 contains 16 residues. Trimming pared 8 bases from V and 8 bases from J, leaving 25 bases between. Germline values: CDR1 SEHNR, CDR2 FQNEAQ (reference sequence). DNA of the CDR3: TGTGCCAGCGTCCGGTATCAGGGAGCAAAGGGTGATGAGCAGTTCTTC. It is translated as CASVRYQGAKGDEQFF.

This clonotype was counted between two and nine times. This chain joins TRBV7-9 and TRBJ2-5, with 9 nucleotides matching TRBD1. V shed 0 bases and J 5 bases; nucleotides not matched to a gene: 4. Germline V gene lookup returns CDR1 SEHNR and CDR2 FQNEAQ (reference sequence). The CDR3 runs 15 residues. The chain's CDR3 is CASSLADRGFETQYF. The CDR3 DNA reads TGTGCCAGCAGCTTAGCGGACAGGGGATTTGAGACCCAGTACTTC.

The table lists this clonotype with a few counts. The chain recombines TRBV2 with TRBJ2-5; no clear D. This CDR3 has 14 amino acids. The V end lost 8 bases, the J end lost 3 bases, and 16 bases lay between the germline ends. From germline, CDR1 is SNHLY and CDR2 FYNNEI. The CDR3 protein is CASPPGREEETQYF. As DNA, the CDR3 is TGTGCCAGCCCCCCCGGAAGGGAAGAAGAGACCCAGTACTTC.

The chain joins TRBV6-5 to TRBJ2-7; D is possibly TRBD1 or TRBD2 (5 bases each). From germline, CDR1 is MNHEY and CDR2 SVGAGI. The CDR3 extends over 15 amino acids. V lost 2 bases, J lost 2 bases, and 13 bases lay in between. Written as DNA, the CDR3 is TGTGCCAGCAGTTACCCCGGGACCGATACCTACGAGCAGTACGTC. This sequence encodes CASSYPGTDTYEQYV.

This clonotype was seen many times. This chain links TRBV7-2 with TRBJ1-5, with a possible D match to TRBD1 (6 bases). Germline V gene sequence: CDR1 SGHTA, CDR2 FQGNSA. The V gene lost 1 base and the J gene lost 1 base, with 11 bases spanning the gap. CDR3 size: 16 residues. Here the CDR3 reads CASSLGQAGSNQPQHF. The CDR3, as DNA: TGTGCCAGCAGCTTAGGACAGGCGGGCAGCAATCAGCCCCAGCATTTT.

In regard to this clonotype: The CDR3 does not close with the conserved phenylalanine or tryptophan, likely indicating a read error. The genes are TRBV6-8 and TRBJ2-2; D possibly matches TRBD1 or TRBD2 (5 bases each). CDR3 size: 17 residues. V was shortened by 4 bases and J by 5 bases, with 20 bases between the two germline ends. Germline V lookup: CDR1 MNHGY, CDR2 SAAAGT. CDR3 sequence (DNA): TGTGCCAGCAGTTTCATCTTGGGGACGGTGAGAACCGGGGAGCTGTTTTCT. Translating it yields CASSFILGTVRTGELFS.